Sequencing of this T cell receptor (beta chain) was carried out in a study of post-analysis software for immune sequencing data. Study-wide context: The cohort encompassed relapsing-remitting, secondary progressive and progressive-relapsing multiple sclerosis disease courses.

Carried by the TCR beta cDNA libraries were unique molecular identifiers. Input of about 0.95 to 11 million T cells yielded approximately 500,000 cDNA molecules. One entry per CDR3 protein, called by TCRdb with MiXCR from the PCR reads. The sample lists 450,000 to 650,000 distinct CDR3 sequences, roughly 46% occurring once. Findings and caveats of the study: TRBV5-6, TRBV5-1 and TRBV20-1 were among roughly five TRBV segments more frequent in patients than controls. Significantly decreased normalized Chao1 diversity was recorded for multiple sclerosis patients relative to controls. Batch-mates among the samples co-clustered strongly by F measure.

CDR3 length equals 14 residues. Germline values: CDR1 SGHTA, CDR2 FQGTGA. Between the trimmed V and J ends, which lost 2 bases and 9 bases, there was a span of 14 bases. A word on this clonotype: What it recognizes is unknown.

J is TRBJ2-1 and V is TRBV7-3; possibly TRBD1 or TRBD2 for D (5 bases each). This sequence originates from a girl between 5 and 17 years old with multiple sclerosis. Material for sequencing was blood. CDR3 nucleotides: TGTGCCAGCAGCTTACCCGAGGTTGGGGGTGAGCAGTTCTTC. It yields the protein CASSLPEVGGEQFF. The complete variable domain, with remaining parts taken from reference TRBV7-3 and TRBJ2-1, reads GAGVSQTPSNKVTEKGKYVELRCDPISGHTALYWYRQSLGQGPEFLIYFQGTGAADDSGLPNDRFFAVRPEGSVSTLKIQRTERGDSAVYLCASSLPEVGGEQFFGPGTRLTVL.